Following are 14 T cell receptor beta chains from one sample sequenced in a study of graft-versus-host responses after intestinal transplantation. Repertoires were generated with immunoSEQ multiplex PCR, while TCRdb's copy carries only in-frame clones and drops some. The data contain 29,000 or so clones, 93% of them singletons. Source: PBMCs, taken 66 days after intestinal transplant. Receptor source: a human patient who received an intestinal transplant, so some T cells may come from the graft donor.

Written as DNA, the CDR3 is TGTGCCAGCAGCTTAAGTTTGGAACCCTATGGCTACACCTTC. Protein sequence: CASSLSLEPYGYTF. This chain joins TRBV7-9 and TRBJ1-2; no clear D. This CDR3 is built from 14 residues. CDR1 SEHNR and CDR2 FQNEAQ come from the germline V gene (reference sequence). V gave up 2 bases and J gave up 4 bases, with 11 bases separating them.

This chain uses TRBV9 with TRBJ1-3; D is ambiguous. CDR3 size: 12 residues. Trimming removed 0 bases at V and 4 bases at J, with 2 bases between. Germline CDR1 reads SGDLS; CDR2 reads YYNGEE. As DNA, the CDR3 is TGTGCCAGCAGCGTAGTGGGAAACACCATATATTTT. It translates to CASSVVGNTIYF.

This rearrangement joins TRBV19 to TRBJ1-2; D ambiguous. Per the germline V gene, CDR1 is LNHDA and CDR2 is SQIVND (reference sequence). This CDR3 is built from 16 residues. Trimming shortened V by 11 bases and J by 2 bases, and 24 bases separated the two germline ends. For the CDR3, the DNA is TGTGCCCTCGGGGTTGGGCCGACACCTAGGAACTATGGCTACACCTTC. This codes for CALGVGPTPRNYGYTF.

The chain couples TRBV7-9 to TRBJ1-1; D call uncertain. V lost 5 bases and J lost 2, with 18 bases in between. CDR3 length: 16 residues. CDR1 and CDR2 from the germline V gene are SEHNR and FQNEAQ (reference sequence). The CDR3 DNA reads TGTGCCAGCAGCGAGGGTTCCATACTCATTAACACTGAAGCTTTCTTT. Translating gives CASSEGSILINTEAFF.

This sequence joins TRBV7-6 and TRBJ1-1; D is uncertain. CDR3 size: 11 residues. Per the germline V gene, CDR1 is SGHVS and CDR2 is FNYEAQ. V was cut by 4 bases and J by 8 bases, with 8 bases left in between. This CDR3 is CASSSPSEAFF. For the CDR3, the DNA is TGTGCCAGCAGCTCCCCGAGCGAAGCTTTCTTT.

The DNA of the CDR3 is TGTGCCAGCAGTTACTCGATTTTGAACACTGAAGCTTTCTTT. It yields the protein CASSYSILNTEAFF. The chain is built from TRBV6-5 and TRBJ1-1, with D uncertain. CDR1 and CDR2 from the germline V gene are MNHEY and SVGAGI. CDR3 length: 14 amino acids. V lost 0 bases, J lost 0 bases, and 5 bases lay in between.

V is TRBV19 and J is TRBJ2-7, with D perhaps matching TRBD1 (6 bases). The CDR3 spans 13 residues. Germline loops: CDR1 LNHDA, CDR2 SQIVND (reference sequence). V lost 6 bases to trimming and J lost 0 bases, with 9 bases between them. The CDR3, as DNA: TGTGCCAGTAGAAGACAGGACTCCTACGAGCAGTACTTC. Protein product: CASRRQDSYEQYF.

This sequence joins TRBV12-5 and TRBJ2-7, with D perhaps TRBD1 (5 bases). The germline CDR1 and CDR2 sequences are LGHNT and FRNRAP. Trimming pared 5 bases from V and 3 bases from J, leaving 8 bases between. The CDR3 runs to 12 residues. As DNA, the CDR3 is TGTGCTAGTGGTACCACAGGCTACGAGCAGTACTTC. Translation gives CASGTTGYEQYF.

The rearrangement uses TRBV19 and TRBJ1-2; 7 bases are a match to TRBD1. The CDR3 has 15 residues. The J segment lost 8 bases and the V segment lost 4 bases, leaving 13 bases of the junction unmatched. Germline assignment: CDR1 LNHDA and CDR2 SQIVND (reference sequence). CDR3 sequence reads: CASSTQGGTFRGYTF. The CDR3 DNA is TGTGCCAGTAGTACCCAAGGGGGCACATTCCGGGGCTACACCTTC.

The gene calls are TRBV6-6 and TRBJ1-2, with 12 bases fitting TRBD1. CDR3 size: 14 residues. The ends lost 6 bases at V and 8 bases at J; junction bases unmatched: 7. CDR1 and CDR2 (germline): MNHNY, SVGAGI (reference sequence). The CDR3 DNA follows: TGTGCCAGCAGCCCCGGGACAGGGGGCGGCGGCTACACCTTC. It specifies CASSPGTGGGGYTF.

The chain joins TRBV28 to TRBJ2-7; no reliable D call. V shed 3 bases and J shed 1 base, with 13 bases lying between them. Germline V lookup: CDR1 MDHEN, CDR2 SYDVKM. CDR3 length: 15 residues. This chain's CDR3 is CASSFRGHLSYEQYF. The CDR3 DNA is TGTGCCAGCAGTTTCAGAGGCCACTTATCCTACGAGCAGTACTTC. The whole variable domain, filled in from reference TRBV28 and TRBJ2-7, reads DVKVTQSSRYLVKRTGEKVFLECVQDMDHENMFWYRQDPGLGLRLIYFSYDVKMKEKGDIPEGYSVSREKKERFSLILESASTNQTSMYLCASSFRGHLSYEQYFGPGTRLTVT.

The chain links TRBV18 to TRBJ1-5, with a weak D call TRBD1 (5 bases). This CDR3 has 16 residues. Germline values: CDR1 KGHSH, CDR2 LQKENI. Trimming stripped 3 bases from V and 7 bases from J, with 19 bases between. The CDR3 DNA reads TGTGCCAGCTCACCTGACGGGGCGGGGATGAGGCAGCCCCAGCATTTT. It yields the protein CASSPDGAGMRQPQHF.

This rearrangement joins TRBV6-1 to TRBJ1-1; unclear D gene. This CDR3 spans 13 amino acids. Between the trimmed V and J ends, which lost 2 bases and 3 bases, there was a span of 7 bases. Looked up from germline, CDR1 is MNHNS and CDR2 is SASEGT. The CDR3 spells CASSERAHTEAFF. DNA for the CDR3: TGTGCCAGCAGTGAACGGGCGCACACTGAAGCTTTCTTT.

This rearrangement joins TRBV18 to TRBJ2-2; 11 bases align to TRBD2. This CDR3 is 17 amino acids long. J lost 4 bases, V lost 2 bases, and 6 bases had no gene match. Germline CDR1 is KGHSH and CDR2 is LQKENI. The CDR3 loop is CASSPLSGLAVTGELFF. The CDR3 nucleotides are TGTGCCAGCTCACCATTGTCGGGACTAGCGGTCACCGGGGAGCTGTTTTTT.